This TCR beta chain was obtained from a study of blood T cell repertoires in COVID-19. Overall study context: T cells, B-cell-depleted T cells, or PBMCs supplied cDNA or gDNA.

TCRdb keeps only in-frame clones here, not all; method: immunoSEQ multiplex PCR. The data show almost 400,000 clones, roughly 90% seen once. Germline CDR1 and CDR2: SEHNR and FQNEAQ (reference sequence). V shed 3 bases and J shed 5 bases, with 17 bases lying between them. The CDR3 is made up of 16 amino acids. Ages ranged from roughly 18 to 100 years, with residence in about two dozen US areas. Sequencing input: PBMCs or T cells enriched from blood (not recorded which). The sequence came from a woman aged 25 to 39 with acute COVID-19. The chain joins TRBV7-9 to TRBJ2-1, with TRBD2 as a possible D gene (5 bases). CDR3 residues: CASSFGMTPPDNEQFF. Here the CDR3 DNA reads TGTGCCAGCAGCTTCGGGATGACTCCTCCGGACAATGAGCAGTTCTTC.